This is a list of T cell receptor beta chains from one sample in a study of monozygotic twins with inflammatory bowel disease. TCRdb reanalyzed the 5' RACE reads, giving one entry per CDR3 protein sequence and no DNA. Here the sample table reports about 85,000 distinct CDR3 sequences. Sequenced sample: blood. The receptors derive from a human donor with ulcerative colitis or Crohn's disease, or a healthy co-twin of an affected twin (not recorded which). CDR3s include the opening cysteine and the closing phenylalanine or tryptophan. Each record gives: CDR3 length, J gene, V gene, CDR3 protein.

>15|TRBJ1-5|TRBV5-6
CASSLGPRSNQPQHF
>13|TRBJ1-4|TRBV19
CASRDSWNEKLFF
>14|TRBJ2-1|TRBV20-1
CSAEQVMGYNEQFF
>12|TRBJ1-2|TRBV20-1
CSSPAANYGYTF
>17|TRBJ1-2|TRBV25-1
CASSEWGLRESKDGYTF
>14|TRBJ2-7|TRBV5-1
CASSLGDSYYEQYF
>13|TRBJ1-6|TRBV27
CASSILTGSPLHF
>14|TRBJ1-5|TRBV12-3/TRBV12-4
CASSLSWSNQPQHF
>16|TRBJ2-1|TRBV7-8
CASGSIGLAGGSFQFF
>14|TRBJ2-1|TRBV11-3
CASSLDHQDNEQFF
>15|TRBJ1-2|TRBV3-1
CASSQVSRGYFGYTF
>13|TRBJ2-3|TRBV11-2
CASSLEPSGIKNF
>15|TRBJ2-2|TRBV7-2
CASRYSGVNTGELFF
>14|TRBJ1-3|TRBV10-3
CAISDRVAGNTIYF
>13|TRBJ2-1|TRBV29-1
CSVTGTGYNEQFF
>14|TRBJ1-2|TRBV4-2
CASSQVQGVEGYTF
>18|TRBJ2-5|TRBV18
CASSPDQYGQGNRETQYF
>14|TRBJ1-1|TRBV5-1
CASSLALCGIRAFF
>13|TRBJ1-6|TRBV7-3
CASSLTGVSPLHF
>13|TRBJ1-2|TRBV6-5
CASSSSRGQGYTF
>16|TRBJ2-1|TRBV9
CASSDSSAGGYNEQFF
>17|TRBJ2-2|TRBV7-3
CASSLLAGGANTGELFF
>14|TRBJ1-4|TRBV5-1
CASSPQGPNEKLFF
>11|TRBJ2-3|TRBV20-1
CSASRGHTQYF
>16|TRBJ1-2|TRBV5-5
CASSLVSGTGNYGYTF
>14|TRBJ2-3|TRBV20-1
CSAPLAGVKGTQYF
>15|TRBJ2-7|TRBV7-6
CASSLRQDTNYEQYF